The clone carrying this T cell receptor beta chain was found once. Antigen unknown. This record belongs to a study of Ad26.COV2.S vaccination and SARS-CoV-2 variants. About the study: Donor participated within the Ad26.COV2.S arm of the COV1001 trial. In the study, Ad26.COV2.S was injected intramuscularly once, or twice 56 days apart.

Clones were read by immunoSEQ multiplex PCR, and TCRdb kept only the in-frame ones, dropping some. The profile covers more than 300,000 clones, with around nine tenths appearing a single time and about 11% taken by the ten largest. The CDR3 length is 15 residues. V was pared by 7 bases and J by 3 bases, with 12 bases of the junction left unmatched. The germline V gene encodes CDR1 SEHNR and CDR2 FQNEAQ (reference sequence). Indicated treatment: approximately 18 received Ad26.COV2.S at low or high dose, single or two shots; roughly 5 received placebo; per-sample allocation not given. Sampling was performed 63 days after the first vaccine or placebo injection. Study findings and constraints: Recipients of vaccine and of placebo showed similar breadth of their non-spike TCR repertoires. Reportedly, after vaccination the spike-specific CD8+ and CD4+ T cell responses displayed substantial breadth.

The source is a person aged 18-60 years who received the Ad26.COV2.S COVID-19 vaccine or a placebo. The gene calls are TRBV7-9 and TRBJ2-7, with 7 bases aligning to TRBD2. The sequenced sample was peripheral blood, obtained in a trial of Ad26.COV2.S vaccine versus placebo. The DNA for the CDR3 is TGTGCCAGCACCATTCCGACTAGCAGTAACTACGAGCAGTACTTC. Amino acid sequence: CASTIPTSSNYEQYF.